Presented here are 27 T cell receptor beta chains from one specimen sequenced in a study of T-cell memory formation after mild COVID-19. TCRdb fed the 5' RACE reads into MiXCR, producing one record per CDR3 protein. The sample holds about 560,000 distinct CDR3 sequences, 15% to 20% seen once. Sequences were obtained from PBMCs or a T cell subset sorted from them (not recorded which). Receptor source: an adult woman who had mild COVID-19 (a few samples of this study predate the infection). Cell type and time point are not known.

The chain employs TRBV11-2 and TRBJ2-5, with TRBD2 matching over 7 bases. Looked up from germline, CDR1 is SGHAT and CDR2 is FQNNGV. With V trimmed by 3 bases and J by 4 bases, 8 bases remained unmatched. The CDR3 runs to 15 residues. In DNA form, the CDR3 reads TGTGCCAGCAGCTTCAGCGGGGCAAGGCGAGAGACCCAGTACTTC. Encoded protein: CASSFSGARRETQYF.

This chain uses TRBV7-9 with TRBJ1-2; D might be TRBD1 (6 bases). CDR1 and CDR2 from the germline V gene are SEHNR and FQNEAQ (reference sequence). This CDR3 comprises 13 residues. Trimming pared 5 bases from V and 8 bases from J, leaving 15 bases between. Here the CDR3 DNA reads TGTGCCAGCAGCCCAGCAGGGGCGCAGGGCTACACCTTC. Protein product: CASSPAGAQGYTF.

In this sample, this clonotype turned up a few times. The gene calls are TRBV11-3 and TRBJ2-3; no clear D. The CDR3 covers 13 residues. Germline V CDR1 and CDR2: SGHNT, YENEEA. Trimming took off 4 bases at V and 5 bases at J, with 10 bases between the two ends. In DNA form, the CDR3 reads TGTGCCAGCAGCTACACCGCCGGAGATACGCAGTATTTT. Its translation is CASSYTAGDTQYF.

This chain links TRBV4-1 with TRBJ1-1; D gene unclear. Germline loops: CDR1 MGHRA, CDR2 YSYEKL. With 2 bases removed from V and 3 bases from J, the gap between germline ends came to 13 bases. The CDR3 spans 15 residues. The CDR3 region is CASSQPQQIYTEAFF. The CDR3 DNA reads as TGCGCCAGCAGCCAACCACAGCAAATTTACACTGAAGCTTTCTTT.

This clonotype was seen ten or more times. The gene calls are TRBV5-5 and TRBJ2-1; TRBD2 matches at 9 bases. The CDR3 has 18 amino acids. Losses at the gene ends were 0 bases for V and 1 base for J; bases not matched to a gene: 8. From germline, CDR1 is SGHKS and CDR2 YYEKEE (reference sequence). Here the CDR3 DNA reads TGTGCCAGCAGCTTGGTTGGCGGGGGGGCAGGGTCCTACAATGAGCAGTTCTTC. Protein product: CASSLVGGGAGSYNEQFF.

The CDR3 reads CASSPRSLLNGELFF. CDR3 DNA sequence: TGTGCCAGCAGCCCCCGGTCCCTCCTAAACGGGGAGCTGTTTTTT. The V and J genes are TRBV11-3 and TRBJ2-2; no clear D gene. The germline V gene has CDR1 SGHNT and CDR2 YENEEA. V was shortened by 5 bases and J by 7 bases, with 17 bases between the two germline ends. This CDR3 comprises 15 residues.

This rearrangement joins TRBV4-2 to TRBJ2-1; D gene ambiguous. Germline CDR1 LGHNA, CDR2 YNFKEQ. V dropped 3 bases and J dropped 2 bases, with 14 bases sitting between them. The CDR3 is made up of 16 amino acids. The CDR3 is CASSQRSGYTYNEQFF. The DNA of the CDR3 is TGTGCCAGCAGCCAGCGGTCTGGCTATACCTACAATGAGCAGTTCTTC.

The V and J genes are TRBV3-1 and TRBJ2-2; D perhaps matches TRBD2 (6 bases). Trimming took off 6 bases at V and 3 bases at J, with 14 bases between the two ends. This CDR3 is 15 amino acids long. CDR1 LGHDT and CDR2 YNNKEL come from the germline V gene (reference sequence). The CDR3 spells CASSKEGVDTGELFF. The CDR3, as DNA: TGTGCCAGCAGTAAGGAGGGAGTCGACACCGGGGAGCTGTTTTTT.

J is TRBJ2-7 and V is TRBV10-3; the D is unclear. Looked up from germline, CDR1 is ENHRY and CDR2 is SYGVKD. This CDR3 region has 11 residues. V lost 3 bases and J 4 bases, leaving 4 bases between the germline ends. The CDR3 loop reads CAISDAYEQYF. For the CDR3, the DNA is TGTGCCATCAGTGATGCTTACGAGCAGTACTTC.

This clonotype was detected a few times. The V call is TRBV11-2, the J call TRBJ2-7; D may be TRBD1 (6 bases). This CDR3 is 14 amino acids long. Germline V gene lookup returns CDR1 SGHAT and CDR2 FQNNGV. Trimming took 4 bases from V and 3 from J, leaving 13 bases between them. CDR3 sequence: CASSSGVTYYEQYF. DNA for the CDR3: TGTGCCAGCAGCTCAGGGGTTACCTACTACGAGCAGTACTTC.

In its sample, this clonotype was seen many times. The CDR3 coding sequence is TGTGCCATCAATGCCGGGACAGCGAACACTGAAGCTTTCTTT. Translated, it gives CAINAGTANTEAFF. The chain links TRBV10-3 to TRBJ1-1, with 7 nucleotides matching TRBD1. Unmatched junction bases numbered 6, after V lost 7 bases and J lost 1 base. The CDR3 loop spans 14 amino acids. Germline V lookup: CDR1 ENHRY, CDR2 SYGVKD.

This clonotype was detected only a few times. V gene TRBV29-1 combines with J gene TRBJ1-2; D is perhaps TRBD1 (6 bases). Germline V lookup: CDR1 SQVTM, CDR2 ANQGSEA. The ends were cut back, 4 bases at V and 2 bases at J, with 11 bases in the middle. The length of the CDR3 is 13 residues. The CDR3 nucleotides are TGCAGCGTTGTAAAAGGGGGAAACTATGGCTACACCTTC. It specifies CSVVKGGNYGYTF.

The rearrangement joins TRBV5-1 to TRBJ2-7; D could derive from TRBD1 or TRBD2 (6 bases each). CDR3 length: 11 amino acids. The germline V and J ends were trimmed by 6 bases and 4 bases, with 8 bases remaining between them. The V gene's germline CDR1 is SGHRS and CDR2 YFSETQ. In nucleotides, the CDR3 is TGCGCCAGCAAAGGGGGGTACGAGCAGTACTTC. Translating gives CASKGGYEQYF.

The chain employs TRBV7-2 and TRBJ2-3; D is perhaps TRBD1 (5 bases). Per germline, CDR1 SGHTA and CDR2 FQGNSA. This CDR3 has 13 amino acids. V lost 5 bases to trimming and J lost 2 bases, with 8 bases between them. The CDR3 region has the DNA TGTGCCAGCAGCAAGGACAACACAGATACGCAGTATTTT. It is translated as CASSKDNTDTQYF.

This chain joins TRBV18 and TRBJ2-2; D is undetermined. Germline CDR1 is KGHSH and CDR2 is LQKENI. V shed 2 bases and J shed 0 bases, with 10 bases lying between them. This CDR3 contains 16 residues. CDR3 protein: CASSPNSPPNTGELFF. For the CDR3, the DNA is TGTGCCAGCTCACCAAATTCCCCACCGAACACCGGGGAGCTGTTTTTT. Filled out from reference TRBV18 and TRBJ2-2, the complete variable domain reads NAGVMQNPRHLVRRRGQEARLRCSPMKGHSHVYWYRQLPEEGLKFMVYLQKENIIDESGMPKERFSAEFPKEGPSILRIQQVVRGDSAAYFCASSPNSPPNTGELFFGEGSRLTVL.

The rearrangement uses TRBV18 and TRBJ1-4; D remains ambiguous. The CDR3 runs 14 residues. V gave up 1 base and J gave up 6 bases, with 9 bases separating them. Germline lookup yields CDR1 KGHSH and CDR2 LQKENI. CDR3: CASSPRTTDEKLFF. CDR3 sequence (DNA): TGTGCCAGCTCACCACGAACAACCGATGAAAAACTGTTTTTT.

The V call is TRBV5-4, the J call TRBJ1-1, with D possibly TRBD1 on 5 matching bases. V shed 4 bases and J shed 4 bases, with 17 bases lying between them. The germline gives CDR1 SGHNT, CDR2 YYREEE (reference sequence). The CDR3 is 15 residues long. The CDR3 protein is CASSHPGGIGTEAFF. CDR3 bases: TGTGCCAGCAGCCACCCCGGGGGAATCGGCACTGAAGCTTTCTTT.

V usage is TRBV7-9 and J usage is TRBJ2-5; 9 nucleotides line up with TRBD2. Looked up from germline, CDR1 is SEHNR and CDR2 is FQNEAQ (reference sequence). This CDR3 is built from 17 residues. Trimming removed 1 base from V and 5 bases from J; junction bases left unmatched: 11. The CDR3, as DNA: TGTGCCAGCAGCTTAGGTGTTGGCGGGGGGGCCTCGGAGACCCAGTACTTC. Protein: CASSLGVGGGASETQYF.

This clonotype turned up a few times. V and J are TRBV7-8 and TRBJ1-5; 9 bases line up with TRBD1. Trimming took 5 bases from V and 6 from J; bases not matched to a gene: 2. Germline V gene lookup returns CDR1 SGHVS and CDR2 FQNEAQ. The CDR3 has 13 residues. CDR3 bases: TGTGCCAGCAGCCCGGACAGGGGTCAGCCCCAGCATTTT. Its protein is CASSPDRGQPQHF.

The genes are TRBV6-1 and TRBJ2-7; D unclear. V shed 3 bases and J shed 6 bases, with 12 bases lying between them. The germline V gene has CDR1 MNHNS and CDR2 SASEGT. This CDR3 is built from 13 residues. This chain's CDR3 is CASSEGRASEQYF. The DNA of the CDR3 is TGTGCCAGCAGTGAGGGTAGGGCCTCCGAGCAGTACTTC.

In DNA form, the CDR3 reads TGTGCCAGCAGCCAAGTGTCGGGACAGGGATATGGCTACACCTTC. Its translation: CASSQVSGQGYGYTF. The rearrangement links TRBV14 to TRBJ1-2; 9 positions match TRBD1. Per the germline V gene, CDR1 is SGHDN and CDR2 is FVKESK. Trimming took 1 base from V and 5 from J; bases not matched to a gene: 5. This CDR3 spans 15 amino acids.

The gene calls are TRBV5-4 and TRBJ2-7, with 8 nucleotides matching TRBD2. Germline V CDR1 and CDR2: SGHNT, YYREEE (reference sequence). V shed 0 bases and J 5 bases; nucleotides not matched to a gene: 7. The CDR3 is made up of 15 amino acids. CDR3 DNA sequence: TGTGCCAGCAGCTTGGGACTAGCGTCAGTCGACGAGCAGTACTTC. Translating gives CASSLGLASVDEQYF. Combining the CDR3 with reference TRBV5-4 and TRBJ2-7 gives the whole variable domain ETGVTQSPTHLIKTRGQQVTLRCSSQSGHNTVSWYQQALGQGPQFIFQYYREEENGRGNFPPRFSGLQFPNYSSELNVNALELDDSALYLCASSLGLASVDEQYFGPGTRLTVT.

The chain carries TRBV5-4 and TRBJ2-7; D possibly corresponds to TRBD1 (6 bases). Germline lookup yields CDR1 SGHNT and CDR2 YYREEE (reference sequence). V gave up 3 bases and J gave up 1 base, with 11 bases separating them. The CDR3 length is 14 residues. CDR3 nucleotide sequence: TGTGCCAGCAGCTCGAAAAGGGGGTCCTACGAGCAGTACTTC. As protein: CASSSKRGSYEQYF.

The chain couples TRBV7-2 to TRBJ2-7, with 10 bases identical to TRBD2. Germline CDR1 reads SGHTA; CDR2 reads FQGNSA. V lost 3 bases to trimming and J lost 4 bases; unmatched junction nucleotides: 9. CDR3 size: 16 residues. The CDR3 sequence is CASSFGPAGGRYEQYF. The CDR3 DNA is TGTGCCAGCAGCTTCGGACCAGCGGGAGGGAGGTACGAGCAGTACTTC.

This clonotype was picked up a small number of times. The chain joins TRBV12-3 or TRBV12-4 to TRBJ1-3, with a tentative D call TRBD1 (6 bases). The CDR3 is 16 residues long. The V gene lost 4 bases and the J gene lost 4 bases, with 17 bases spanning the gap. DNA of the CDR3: TGTGCCAGCAGTTACAGGGTCTTGAACTCGGGAAACACCATATATTTT. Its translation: CASSYRVLNSGNTIYF.

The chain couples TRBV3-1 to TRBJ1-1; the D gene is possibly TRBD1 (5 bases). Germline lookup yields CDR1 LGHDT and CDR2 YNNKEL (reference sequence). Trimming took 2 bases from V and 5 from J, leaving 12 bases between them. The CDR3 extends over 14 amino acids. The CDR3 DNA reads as TGTGCCAGCAGCCAACCGGGGGAGCCGACTGAAGCTTTCTTT. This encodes CASSQPGEPTEAFF.

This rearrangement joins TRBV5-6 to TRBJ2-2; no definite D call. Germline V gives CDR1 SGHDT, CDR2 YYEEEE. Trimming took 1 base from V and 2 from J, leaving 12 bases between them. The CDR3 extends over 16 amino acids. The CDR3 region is CASSLRSPVNTGELFF. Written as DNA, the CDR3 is TGTGCCAGCAGCTTGAGGTCGCCAGTAAACACCGGGGAGCTGTTTTTT.